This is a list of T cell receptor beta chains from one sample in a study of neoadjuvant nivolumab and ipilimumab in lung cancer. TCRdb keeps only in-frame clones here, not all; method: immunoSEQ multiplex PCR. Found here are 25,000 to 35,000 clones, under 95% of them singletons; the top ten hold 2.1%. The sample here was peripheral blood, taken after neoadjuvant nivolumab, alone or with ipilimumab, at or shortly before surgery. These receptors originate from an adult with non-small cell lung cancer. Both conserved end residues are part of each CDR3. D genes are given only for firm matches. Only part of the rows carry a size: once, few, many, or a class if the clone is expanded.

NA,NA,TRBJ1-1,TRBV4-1,TGCGCCAGCAGCCAAGATGTAAGAGAATCCTATGAAGCTTTCTTT,CASSQDVRESYEAFF
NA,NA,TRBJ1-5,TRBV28,TGTGCCAGCGCTCCATCCAGGCTTAGCAATCAGCCCCAGCATTTT,CASAPSRLSNQPQHF
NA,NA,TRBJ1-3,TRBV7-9,TGTGCCAGCAGCTCCACAGCAGATGGAGGAAACACCATATATTTT,CASSSTADGGNTIYF
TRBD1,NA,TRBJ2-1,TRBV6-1,TGTGCCACCTCTTTACAGGGACAGGGTCAGTTCTTC,CATSLQGQGQFF
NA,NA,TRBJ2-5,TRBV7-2,TGTGCCAGCAGCGCGGGAAGACAGCGGACCCAGTACTTC,CASSAGRQRTQYF
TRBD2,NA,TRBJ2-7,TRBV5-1,TGCGCCAGCAGGGGACTAGCGGGGGAGGGGGAGCAGTACTTC,CASRGLAGEGEQYF
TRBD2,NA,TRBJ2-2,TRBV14,TGTGCCAGCAGCCAATCTAGCGGGCTATCCGGGGAGCTGTTTTTT,CASSQSSGLSGELFF
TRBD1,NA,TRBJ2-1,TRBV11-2,TGTGCCAGCAGCCCCCTCCCGGGACAGGGGGCACGGAATGAGCAGTTCTTC,CASSPLPGQGARNEQFF
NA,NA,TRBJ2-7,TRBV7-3,TGTGCCAGCAGCTTAATAGCAGGGGACTCCTACGAGCAGTACTTC,CASSLIAGDSYEQYF
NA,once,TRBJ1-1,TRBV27,TGTGCCAGCAGTTTATCAGGGACTGAAGCTTTCTTT,CASSLSGTEAFF
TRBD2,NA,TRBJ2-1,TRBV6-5,TGTGCCAGCAAGCGGGACTACTCCTACAATGAGCAGTTCTTC,CASKRDYSYNEQFF
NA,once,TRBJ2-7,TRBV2,TGTGCCAGCAGTGAGTTAGTAAGCTCCTACGAGCAGTACTTC,CASSELVSSYEQYF
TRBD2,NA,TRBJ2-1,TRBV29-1,TGCAGCGTTGCTACAGGACTAGCGGGCTACTCCTACAATGAGCAGTTCTTC,CSVATGLAGYSYNEQFF
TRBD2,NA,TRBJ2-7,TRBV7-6,TGTGCCAGCAGCTTAGAGCGGGAGGAGGTTAACGAGCAGTACTTC,CASSLEREEVNEQYF
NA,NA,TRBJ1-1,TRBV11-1,TGTGCCAGCAGCTTAAACAGTTTGAACACTGAAGCTTTCTTT,CASSLNSLNTEAFF
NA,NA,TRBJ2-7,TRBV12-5,TGTGCTAGTGGTTTGGGGTGGACGGATACTTCTTCCTACGAGCAGTACTTC,CASGLGWTDTSSYEQYF
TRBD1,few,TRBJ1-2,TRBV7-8,TGTGCCAGCAGCTCGGGAGACAGGGGGCGCTTTGGCTACACCTTC,CASSSGDRGRFGYTF
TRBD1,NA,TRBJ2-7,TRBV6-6,TGTGCCAGCAGTCCGGGACAGGGCCACGAGCAGTACTTC,CASSPGQGHEQYF
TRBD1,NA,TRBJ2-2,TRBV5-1,TGCGCCAGCAGCTTAACGGGACAGGGGTACACCGGGGAGCTGTTTTTT,CASSLTGQGYTGELFF
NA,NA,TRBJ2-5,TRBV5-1,TGTACTCATGGGACCCAGTACTTC,CTHGTQYF
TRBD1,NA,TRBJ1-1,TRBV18,TGTGCCAGCTCACCCTCCGGGACAGGGACTGAAGCTTTCTTT,CASSPSGTGTEAFF
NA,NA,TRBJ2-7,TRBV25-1,TGTGCCAGCAGTGGCGGAGGAGGGACCAACTACGAGCAGTACTTC,CASSGGGGTNYEQYF
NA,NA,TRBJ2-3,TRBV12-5,TGTGCTAGTGGTTTGGGACTAGAGGCGGATACGCAGTATTTT,CASGLGLEADTQYF
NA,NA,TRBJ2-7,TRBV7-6,TGTGCCAGCAGCTTAGGGACAGTGGGTCACGAGCAGTACTTC,CASSLGTVGHEQYF
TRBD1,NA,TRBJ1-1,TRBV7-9,TGTGCCAGCAGCCAGGGACAGGGGGCATTCACTGAAGCTTTCTTT,CASSQGQGAFTEAFF
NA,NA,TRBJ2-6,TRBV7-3,TGTGCCAGCAGCCACCCCTCTGGGGCCAACGTCCTGACTTTC,CASSHPSGANVLTF
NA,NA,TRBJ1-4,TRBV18,TGTGCCAGCTCACGGGAACAGGGCTTAAAAGAACTGTTTTTT,CASSREQGLKELFF
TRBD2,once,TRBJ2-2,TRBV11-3,TGTGCCAGCAGCTCCGGGACTAGCGGGAGGGCGACCGGGGAGCTGTTTTTT,CASSSGTSGRATGELFF
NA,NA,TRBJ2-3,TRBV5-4,TGTGCCAGCAGCCCGGGGGGCGTCACGCAGTATTTT,CASSPGGVTQYF
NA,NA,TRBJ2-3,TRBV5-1,TGCGCCAGCAGCTCGGGACTCAGCACAGATACGCAGTATTTT,CASSSGLSTDTQYF
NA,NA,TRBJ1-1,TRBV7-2,TGTGCCAGCAGCTTAGCGCGAAGGGGAAGCACTGAAGCTTTCTTT,CASSLARRGSTEAFF
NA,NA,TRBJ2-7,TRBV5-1,TGCGCCAGCAGCCCCCCTGTCTCCTACGAGCAGTACTTC,CASSPPVSYEQYF
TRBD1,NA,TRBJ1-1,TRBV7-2,TGTGCCAGCAGCTTGGGCAGGGGGCTTATGAACACTGAAGCTTTCTTT,CASSLGRGLMNTEAFF